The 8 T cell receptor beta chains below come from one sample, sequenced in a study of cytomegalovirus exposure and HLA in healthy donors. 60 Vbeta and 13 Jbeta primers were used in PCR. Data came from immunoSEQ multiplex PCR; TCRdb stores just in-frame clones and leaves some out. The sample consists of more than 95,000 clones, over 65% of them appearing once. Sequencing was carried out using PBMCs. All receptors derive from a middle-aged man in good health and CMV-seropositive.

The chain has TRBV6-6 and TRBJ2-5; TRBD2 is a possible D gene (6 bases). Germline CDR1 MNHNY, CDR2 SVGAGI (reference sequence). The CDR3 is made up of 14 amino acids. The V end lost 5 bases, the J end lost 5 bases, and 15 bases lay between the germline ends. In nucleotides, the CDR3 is TGTGCCAGCAGTCGACTAGGATCATCGGAGACCCAGTACTTC. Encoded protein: CASSRLGSSETQYF.

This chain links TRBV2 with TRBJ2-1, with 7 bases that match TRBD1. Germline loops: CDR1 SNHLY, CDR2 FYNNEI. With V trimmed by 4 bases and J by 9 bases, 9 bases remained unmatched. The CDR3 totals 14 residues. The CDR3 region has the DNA TGTGCCAGCAGTGGGGCAGGGTACAGGGGTGAGCAGTTCTTC. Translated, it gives CASSGAGYRGEQFF.

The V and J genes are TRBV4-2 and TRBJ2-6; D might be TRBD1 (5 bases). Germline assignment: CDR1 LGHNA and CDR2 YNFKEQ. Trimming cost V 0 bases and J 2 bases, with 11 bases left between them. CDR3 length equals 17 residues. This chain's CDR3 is CASSQERGSAGANVLTF. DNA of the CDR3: TGTGCCAGCAGCCAAGAAAGGGGTTCTGCTGGGGCCAACGTCCTGACTTTC.

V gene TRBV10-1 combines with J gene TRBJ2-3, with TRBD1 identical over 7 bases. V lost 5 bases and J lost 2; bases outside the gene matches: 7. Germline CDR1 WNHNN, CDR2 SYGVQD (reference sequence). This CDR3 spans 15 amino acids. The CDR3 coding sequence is TGCGCCAGCAGTAGGGGACAGACTTTCACAGATACGCAGTATTTT. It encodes CASSRGQTFTDTQYF.

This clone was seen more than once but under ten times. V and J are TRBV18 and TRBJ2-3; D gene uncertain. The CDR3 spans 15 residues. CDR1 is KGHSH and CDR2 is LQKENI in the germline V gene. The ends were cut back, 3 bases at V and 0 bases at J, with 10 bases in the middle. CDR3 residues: CASSPKQSSTDTQYF. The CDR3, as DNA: TGTGCCAGCTCACCGAAACAAAGTAGCACAGATACGCAGTATTTT.

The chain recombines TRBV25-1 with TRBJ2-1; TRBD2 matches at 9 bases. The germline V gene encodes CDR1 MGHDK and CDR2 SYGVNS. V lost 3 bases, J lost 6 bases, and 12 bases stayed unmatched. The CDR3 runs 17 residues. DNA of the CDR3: TGTGCCAGCAGTGAGGGCCGGGGGCTAGCGGGACCCAATGAGCAGTTCTTC. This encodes CASSEGRGLAGPNEQFF.

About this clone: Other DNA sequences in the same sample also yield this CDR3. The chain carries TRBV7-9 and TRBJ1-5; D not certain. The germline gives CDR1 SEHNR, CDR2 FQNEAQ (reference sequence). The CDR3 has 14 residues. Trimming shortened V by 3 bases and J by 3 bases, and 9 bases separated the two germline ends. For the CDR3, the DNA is TGTGCCAGCAGCTTGGGCGGACTCAATCAGCCCCAGCATTTT. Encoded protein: CASSLGGLNQPQHF.

This CDR3 reads CASSSAWNEQFF. CDR3 coding DNA: TGTGCCAGCAGCTCCGCGTGGAATGAGCAGTTCTTC. The chain couples TRBV7-2 to TRBJ2-1; no reliable D call. The V and J ends lost 4 bases and 7 bases respectively, with 8 bases between them. The CDR3 has 12 amino acids. Per the germline V gene, CDR1 is SGHTA and CDR2 is FQGNSA.